What follows are 17 T cell receptor beta chains derived from one specimen sequenced in a study of human T cells and chemical hapten exposure. Stated time point: healthy volunteer bleed at 6 weeks. Someone pulled total RNA out of unfractionated whole blood. TCRdb reprocessed the RACE reads via MiXCR and lists one record per CDR3 protein. The repertoire consists of about 65,000 distinct CDR3 sequences, with 5.5% to 7.5% occurring once and the leading ten covering 3.4%. Sequenced sample: whole blood. The receptor set was obtained from a female donor in good health. Some clones in this sample may be carry-over from other donors' samples.

The J gene is TRBJ1-2, the V gene TRBV12-3 or TRBV12-4, with a possible D match to TRBD1 (5 bases). The CDR3 length is 12 residues. The V gene lost 8 bases and the J gene lost 8 bases, with 15 bases spanning the gap. For the CDR3, the DNA is TGTGCCAGCTTCGGTCCGAAGGGGGGCTACACCTTC. This translates into CASFGPKGGYTF.

This clonotype was counted many times. This sequence joins TRBV29-1 and TRBJ1-2; TRBD1 is a possible D gene (5 bases). Germline V gene data show CDR1 as SQVTM and CDR2 as ANQGSEA. This CDR3 spans 14 amino acids. The V and J ends lost 2 bases and 4 bases respectively, with 14 bases between them. For the CDR3, the DNA is TGCAGCGTTGAAAGTACATATCAGGGCTATGGCTACACCTTC. Encoded protein: CSVESTYQGYGYTF.

The rearrangement links TRBV12-3 or TRBV12-4 to TRBJ2-3; the match to TRBD2 covers 12 bases. The CDR3 is 17 residues long. The trim removed 6 bases at V and 2 bases at J, leaving 9 bases unmatched. The CDR3 loop reads CASSYNPSGRDTDTQYF. CDR3 nucleotides: TGTGCCAGCAGCTACAACCCTAGCGGGAGGGACACAGATACGCAGTATTTT.

This clonotype was seen at least ten times. The J gene is TRBJ2-7, the V gene TRBV5-5; 8 bases line up with TRBD1. The CDR3 runs to 14 residues. Germline-derived CDR1 and CDR2 are SGHKS and YYEKEE (reference sequence). V was pared by 4 bases and J by 2 bases, with 5 bases of the junction left unmatched. CDR3 sequence: CASSEGQAAYEQYF. DNA of the CDR3: TGTGCCAGCAGCGAGGGACAGGCGGCCTACGAGCAGTACTTC.

This chain connects TRBV5-4 to TRBJ2-2; D is ambiguous. Germline values: CDR1 SGHNT, CDR2 YYREEE (reference sequence). This CDR3 has 15 residues. V lost 3 bases and J lost 6, with 15 bases in between. The CDR3 protein is CASSSLDGESGELFF. In DNA form, the CDR3 reads TGTGCCAGCAGCTCCCTAGACGGCGAATCCGGGGAGCTGTTTTTT. The whole variable domain, remainder taken from reference TRBV5-4 and TRBJ2-2, is ETGVTQSPTHLIKTRGQQVTLRCSSQSGHNTVSWYQQALGQGPQFIFQYYREEENGRGNFPPRFSGLQFPNYSSELNVNALELDDSALYLCASSSLDGESGELFFGEGSRLTVL.

This clonotype was seen a few times. This chain links TRBV5-1 with TRBJ2-2; D may be TRBD1 (6 bases). The CDR3 runs to 14 residues. CDR1 is SGHRS and CDR2 is YFSETQ in the germline V gene. The V end was cut by 4 bases, the J end by 4 bases, with 11 bases between. The CDR3 protein is CASSPQGTTGELFF. The CDR3 region has the DNA TGCGCCAGCAGCCCGCAGGGGACCACCGGGGAGCTGTTTTTT.

This clonotype appeared many times. This chain links TRBV12-3 or TRBV12-4 with TRBJ2-7; D possibly matches TRBD1 or TRBD2 (5 bases each). V was cut by 3 bases and J by 2 bases, with 11 bases left in between. This CDR3 region has 14 residues. CDR3 DNA: TGTGCCAGCAGTTTTGGGGGTGCGGCCTACGAGCAGTACTTC. This encodes CASSFGGAAYEQYF.

This clonotype has ten or more counts. The V call is TRBV11-2, the J call TRBJ2-2; the D is unclear. The CDR3 length is 14 residues. Trimming stripped 1 base from V and 0 bases from J, with 3 bases between. CDR1 and CDR2 (germline): SGHAT, FQNNGV. CDR3 in amino acids: CASSLATNTGELFF. In DNA, the CDR3 is TGTGCCAGCAGCTTAGCGACGAACACCGGGGAGCTGTTTTTT.

This clonotype was counted only a few times. The gene calls are TRBV9 and TRBJ2-1; 12 bases align to TRBD2. Germline V CDR1 and CDR2: SGDLS, YYNGEE. The CDR3 runs 16 residues. Trimming removed 0 bases from V and 9 bases from J; junction bases left unmatched: 7. This CDR3 is CASSVVGTSGWGEQFF. CDR3 DNA sequence: TGTGCCAGCAGCGTAGTCGGGACTAGCGGGTGGGGTGAGCAGTTCTTC.

The V call is TRBV7-2, the J call TRBJ1-3; the D is unclear. With 3 bases removed from V and 0 bases from J, the gap between germline ends came to 6 bases. This CDR3 has 14 residues. The V gene's germline CDR1 is SGHTA and CDR2 FQGNSA. The CDR3, as DNA: TGTGCCAGCAGCTTGACACGCTCTGGAAACACCATATATTTT. It yields the protein CASSLTRSGNTIYF.

The sample holds many counts of this clonotype. The genes are TRBV7-9 and TRBJ1-1, with D possibly matching TRBD1 (5 bases). This CDR3 spans 15 amino acids. Germline-derived CDR1 and CDR2 are SEHNR and FQNEAQ (reference sequence). V lost 6 bases to trimming and J lost 1 base, with 15 bases between them. The CDR3 nucleotides read TGTGCCAGCAGTTCATCAGGGACGCAGAACACTGAAGCTTTCTTT. As protein: CASSSSGTQNTEAFF. Drawing the rest from reference TRBV7-9 and TRBJ1-1, the complete variable domain is DTGVSQNPRHKITKRGQNVTFRCDPISEHNRLYWYRQTLGQGPEFLTYFQNEAQLEKSRLLSDRFSAERPKGSFSTLEIQRTEQGDSAMYLCASSSSGTQNTEAFFGQGTRLTVV.

The CDR3 nucleotides read TGTGCCAGTAGGGGCCTTGATGGGGGTTTCGATCAGCCCCAGCATTTT. Protein sequence: CASRGLDGGFDQPQHF. This sequence joins TRBV19 and TRBJ1-5; perhaps TRBD1 as D (5 bases). The V and J ends lost 6 bases and 5 bases respectively, with 20 bases between them. Germline assignment: CDR1 LNHDA and CDR2 SQIVND (reference sequence). This CDR3 is 16 amino acids long. The full variable domain, its missing parts supplied by reference TRBV19 and TRBJ1-5, is DGGITQSPKYLFRKEGQNVTLSCEQNLNHDAMYWYRQDPGQGLRLIYYSQIVNDFQKGDIAEGYSVSREKKESFPLTVTSAQKNPTAFYLCASRGLDGGFDQPQHFGDGTRLSIL.

This clonotype was observed many times. This sequence joins TRBV28 and TRBJ2-7, with 8 positions matching TRBD1. CDR3 size: 13 residues. CDR1 and CDR2 from the germline V gene are MDHEN and SYDVKM. J lost 5 bases, V lost 6 bases, and 6 bases had no gene match. CDR3 region: CASSTGGRNEQYF. The CDR3 region has the DNA TGTGCCAGCAGCACAGGGGGAAGGAACGAGCAGTACTTC. Based on the CDR3 plus reference TRBV28 and TRBJ2-7, the full variable domain is DVKVTQSSRYLVKRTGEKVFLECVQDMDHENMFWYRQDPGLGLRLIYFSYDVKMKEKGDIPEGYSVSREKKERFSLILESASTNQTSMYLCASSTGGRNEQYFGPGTRLTVT.

This clonotype was picked up many times. The rearrangement joins TRBV7-9 to TRBJ2-7; 7 positions agree with TRBD1. The germline V gene encodes CDR1 SEHNR and CDR2 FQNEAQ (reference sequence). The CDR3 has 15 amino acids. V was pared by 1 base and J by 5 bases, with 8 bases of the junction left unmatched. The CDR3 spells CASSLGAGGQDEQYF. The CDR3 DNA sequence: TGTGCCAGCAGCTTAGGGGCAGGGGGTCAGGACGAGCAGTACTTC. The entire variable domain, with the rest obtained from reference TRBV7-9 and TRBJ2-7, is as follows: DTGVSQNPRHKITKRGQNVTFRCDPISEHNRLYWYRQTLGQGPEFLTYFQNEAQLEKSRLLSDRFSAERPKGSFSTLEIQRTEQGDSAMYLCASSLGAGGQDEQYFGPGTRLTVT.

The rearrangement joins TRBV5-1 to TRBJ1-5; 7 positions match TRBD1. The trim removed 0 bases at V and 3 bases at J, leaving 9 bases unmatched. CDR1 and CDR2 (germline): SGHRS, YFSETQ. This CDR3 contains 17 residues. CDR3 sequence: CASSLGLGTAHNQPQHF. CDR3 bases: TGCGCCAGCAGCTTGGGGCTTGGGACAGCCCACAATCAGCCCCAGCATTTT.

The sample holds many counts of this clonotype. The rearrangement links TRBV28 to TRBJ1-4; 7 nucleotides align to TRBD1. The CDR3 length is 16 residues. The V gene end was trimmed by 5 bases and the J gene end by 8 bases; junction bases not matched to a gene: 14. The germline V gene encodes CDR1 MDHEN and CDR2 SYDVKM. This CDR3 is CASSPHAPLRGEKLFF. CDR3 DNA: TGTGCCAGCAGTCCACATGCCCCCCTCAGGGGGGAAAAACTGTTTTTT.

A few counts support this clonotype. The chain employs TRBV29-1 and TRBJ1-1; a weak D match, TRBD1 (5 bases). The germline V gene has CDR1 SQVTM and CDR2 ANQGSEA. V shed 6 bases and J shed 4 bases, with 12 bases lying between them. This CDR3 has 12 residues. The DNA for the CDR3 is TGCAGCGTAGGCGACCAGGGCACTGAAGCTTTCTTT. Its protein product is CSVGDQGTEAFF.